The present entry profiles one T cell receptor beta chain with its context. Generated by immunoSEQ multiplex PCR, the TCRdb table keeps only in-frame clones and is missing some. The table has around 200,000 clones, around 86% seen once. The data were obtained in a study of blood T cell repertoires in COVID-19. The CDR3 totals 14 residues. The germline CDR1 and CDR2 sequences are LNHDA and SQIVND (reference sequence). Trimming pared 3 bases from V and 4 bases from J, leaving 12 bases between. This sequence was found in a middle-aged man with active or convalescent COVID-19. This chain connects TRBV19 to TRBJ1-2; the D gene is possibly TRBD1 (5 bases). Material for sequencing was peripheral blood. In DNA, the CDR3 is TGTGCCAGTAGTATCACCGACAGAAGCTATGGCTACACCTTC. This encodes CASSITDRSYGYTF.